The 8 T cell receptor beta chains presented below share a single source sample, sequenced in a study of beta chain features in type 1 diabetes (dated by TCRdb to the late 2010s). No antigen has been assigned to these receptors. Overall study results and their limits: In all four CD4+ subsets, TCRB CDR3 length was moderately but significantly shorter in type 1 diabetes patients.

The library was produced with the immunoSEQ multiplex PCR assay. The entire isolated RNA was reverse transcribed using the High Capacity cDNA Reverse Transcription Kit, and thus expressed TCRB transcripts were sequenced. This immuneACCESS table, as held by TCRdb, lists in-frame sequences with V and J called but not all clones. Of the missing ones, under half trace to an unresolved V gene in checked studies; the others have no known cause. For this sample the table gives under 300,000 clones, of which approximately 16% were detected only once. Approximately 0.086% of the sample goes to the ten largest clones. Sequencing was done on a sample of naive CD4+ T cells from blood. The cell subset or site label corresponds to: true naive CD4+ T cells. Receptors originate from a man aged 25-45 years with type 1 diabetes.

This clone came up a few times. The genes are TRBV9 and TRBJ2-3; 7 positions agree with TRBD2. Germline CDR1 and CDR2: SGDLS and YYNGEE. After removal of 0 bases from V and 5 bases from J, the junction contained 15 bases not matched to a gene. This CDR3 has 18 amino acids. The CDR3: CASSVGAVGGRVGDTQYF. CDR3 DNA sequence: TGTGCCAGCAGCGTAGGAGCCGTAGGTGGGAGGGTTGGAGATACGCAGTATTTT.

V and J are TRBV4-2 and TRBJ2-1, with TRBD2 identical over 12 bases. Germline CDR1 reads LGHNA; CDR2 reads YNFKEQ. The V gene end was trimmed by 2 bases and the J gene end by 7 bases; junction bases not matched to a gene: 9. CDR3 length: 17 amino acids. The CDR3 spells CASSQRGLAGSVNEQFF. In DNA, the CDR3 is TGTGCCAGCAGCCAACGAGGACTAGCGGGAAGTGTGAATGAGCAGTTCTTC.

The V and J genes are TRBV29-1 and TRBJ2-5, with 9 bases that match TRBD1. V was clipped by 7 bases and J by 1 base; unmatched bases: 7. CDR3 length: 14 residues. Germline CDR1 is SQVTM and CDR2 is ANQGSEA. DNA for the CDR3: TGCAGCGCGCCGGACAGGGGTGGCCAAGAGACCCAGTACTTC. Its translation is CSAPDRGGQETQYF.

The chain is built from TRBV20-1 and TRBJ1-2; D remains unclear. CDR3 length equals 11 residues. V gave up 0 bases and J gave up 8 bases, with 7 bases separating them. Per germline, CDR1 DFQATT and CDR2 SNEGSKA (reference sequence). In DNA, the CDR3 is TGCAGTGCTAGAGAGAGGACGGGCTACACCTTC. It yields the protein CSARERTGYTF.

In DNA form, the CDR3 reads TGCAGCGTTGAGAGAGGGGAAGCTTTCTTT. It specifies CSVERGEAFF. The chain combines TRBV29-1 with TRBJ1-1; no definite D call. V shed 3 bases and J shed 8 bases, with 7 bases lying between them. There are 10 residues in the CDR3. The V gene's germline CDR1 is SQVTM and CDR2 ANQGSEA.

This clone was observed a few times. The genes are TRBV7-9 and TRBJ1-2; the match to TRBD1 covers 8 bases. The CDR3 extends over 15 amino acids. Germline assignment: CDR1 SEHNR and CDR2 FQNEAQ (reference sequence). Germline trimming cut 7 bases from V and 2 bases from J; bases unmatched to any gene: 9. CDR3: CASNSLDRDNYGYTF. The CDR3 DNA reads as TGTGCCAGCAACTCCCTGGACAGGGACAACTATGGCTACACCTTC. Looking up the rest from reference TRBV7-9 and TRBJ1-2 gives the full variable domain: DTGVSQNPRHKITKRGQNVTFRCDPISEHNRLYWYRQTLGQGPEFLTYFQNEAQLEKSRLLSDRFSAERPKGSFSTLEIQRTEQGDSAMYLCASNSLDRDNYGYTFGSGTRLTVV.

This clone was seen a handful of times. The chain is built from TRBV14 and TRBJ2-3; D gene uncertain. CDR3 size: 14 residues. Trimming took 1 base from V and 5 from J, leaving 10 bases between them. Looked up from germline, CDR1 is SGHDN and CDR2 is FVKESK. The CDR3 DNA sequence: TGTGCCAGCAGCCAAGGACGGATACTAGATACGCAGTATTTT. Amino acids: CASSQGRILDTQYF.

The chain joins TRBV19 to TRBJ2-2, with D maybe TRBD1 (6 bases). This CDR3 has 15 amino acids. Per germline, CDR1 LNHDA and CDR2 SQIVND (reference sequence). Deletions cut 1 base from V and 5 bases from J, with 11 bases between. The CDR3 bases are TGTGCCAGTAGTATAGTTAGCAGGGGAACCGGGGAGCTGTTTTTT. Amino acid sequence: CASSIVSRGTGELFF.